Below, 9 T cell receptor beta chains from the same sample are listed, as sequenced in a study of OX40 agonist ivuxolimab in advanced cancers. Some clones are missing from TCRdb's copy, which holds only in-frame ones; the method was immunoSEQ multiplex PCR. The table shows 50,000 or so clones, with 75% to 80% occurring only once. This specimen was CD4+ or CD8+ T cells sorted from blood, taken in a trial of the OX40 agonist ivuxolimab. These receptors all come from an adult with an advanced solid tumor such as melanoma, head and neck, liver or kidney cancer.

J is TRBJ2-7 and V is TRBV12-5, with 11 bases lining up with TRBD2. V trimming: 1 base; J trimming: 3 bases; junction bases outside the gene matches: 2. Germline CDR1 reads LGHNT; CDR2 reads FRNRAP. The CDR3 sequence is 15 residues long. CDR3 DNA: TGTGCTAGTGGTTTGGGACTAGCGGGAATCTACGAGCAGTACTTC. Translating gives CASGLGLAGIYEQYF.

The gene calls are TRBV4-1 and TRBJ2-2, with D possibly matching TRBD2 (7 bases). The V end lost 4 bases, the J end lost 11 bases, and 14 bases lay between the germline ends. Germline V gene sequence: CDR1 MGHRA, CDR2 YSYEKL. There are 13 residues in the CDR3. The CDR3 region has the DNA TGCGCCAGCAGCCTAGGGGGGGAACATGAGCTGTTTTTT. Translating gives CASSLGGEHELFF.

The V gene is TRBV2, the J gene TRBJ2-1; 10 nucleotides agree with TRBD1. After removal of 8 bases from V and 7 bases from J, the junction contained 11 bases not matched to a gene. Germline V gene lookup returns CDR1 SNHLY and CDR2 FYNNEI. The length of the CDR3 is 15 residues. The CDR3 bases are TGTGCCAGCCCCTCCCGGGACAGGGGCCTAAATGAGCAGTTCTTC. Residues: CASPSRDRGLNEQFF.

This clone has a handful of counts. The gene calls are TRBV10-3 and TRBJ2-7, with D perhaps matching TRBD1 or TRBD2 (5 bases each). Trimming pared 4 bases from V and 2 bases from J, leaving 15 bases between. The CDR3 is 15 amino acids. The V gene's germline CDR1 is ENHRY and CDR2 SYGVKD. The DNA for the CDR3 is TGTGCCATCAGTGGAGGGGCGGCGCGAACCTACGAGCAGTACTTC. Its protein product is CAISGGAARTYEQYF.

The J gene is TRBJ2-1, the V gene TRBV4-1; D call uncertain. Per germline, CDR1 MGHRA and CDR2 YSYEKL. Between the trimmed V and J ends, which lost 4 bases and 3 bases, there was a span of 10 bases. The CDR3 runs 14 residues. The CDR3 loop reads CASSPPTDYNEQFF. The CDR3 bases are TGCGCCAGCAGCCCACCGACGGACTACAATGAGCAGTTCTTC.

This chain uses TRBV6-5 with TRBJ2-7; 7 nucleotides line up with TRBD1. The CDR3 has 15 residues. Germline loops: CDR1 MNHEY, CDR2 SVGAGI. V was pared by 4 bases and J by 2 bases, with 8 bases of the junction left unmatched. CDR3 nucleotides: TGTGCCAGCAGTTTAACCACCGGGACAGCCTACGAGCAGTACTTC. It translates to CASSLTTGTAYEQYF.

The CDR3 here is CASSLGDNSYEQYF. The CDR3 DNA reads TGCGCCAGCAGCTTGGGGGACAACTCCTACGAGCAGTACTTC. The chain has TRBV5-1 and TRBJ2-7, with D perhaps matching TRBD1 (6 bases). CDR3 length equals 14 residues. In germline, CDR1 is SGHRS, CDR2 YFSETQ. V was shortened by 0 bases and J by 0 bases, with 7 bases between the two germline ends.

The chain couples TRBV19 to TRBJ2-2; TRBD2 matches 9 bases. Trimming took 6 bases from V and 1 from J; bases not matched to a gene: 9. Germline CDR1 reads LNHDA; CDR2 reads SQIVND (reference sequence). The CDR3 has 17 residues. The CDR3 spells CASSPGAAGGNTGELFF. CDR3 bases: TGTGCCAGTAGCCCTGGGGCAGCGGGAGGGAACACCGGGGAGCTGTTTTTT.

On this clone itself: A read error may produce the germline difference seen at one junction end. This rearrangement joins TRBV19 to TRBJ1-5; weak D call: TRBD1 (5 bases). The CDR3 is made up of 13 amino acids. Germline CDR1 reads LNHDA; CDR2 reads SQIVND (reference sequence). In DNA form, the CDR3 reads TGTGCCAGTAATGGGGGTAGGCTTCAGTCCCAGCATTTT. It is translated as CASNGGRLQSQHF. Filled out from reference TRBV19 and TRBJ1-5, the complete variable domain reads DGGITQSPKYLFRKEGQNVTLSCEQNLNHDAMYWYRQDPGQGLRLIYYSQIVNDFQKGDIAEGYSVSREKKESFPLTVTSAQKNPTAFYLCASNGGRLQSQHFGDGTRLSIL.